The rows below give T cell receptor beta chains drawn from one sample of a study of T cell changes during pregnancy in multiple sclerosis. Method: immunoSEQ multiplex PCR; TCRdb's copy keeps in-frame clones and lacks some. The table shows over 9,000 clones, with more than 75% occurring only once. The sequencing here drew on CD8+ T cells from peripheral blood mononuclear cells, taken after pregnancy. These receptors all stem from a female donor in good health, enrolled as a control in a pregnancy study. Both conserved end residues are part of each CDR3. D genes are given only for firm matches. Size is stated for part of the rows, as once, few or many counts, or as a class when the clone is expanded.

D gene	clone size	J gene	V gene	CDR3 DNA	CDR3 protein
.	.	TRBJ2-7	TRBV28	TGTGCCAGCAGTCCCTGGTTACGGCCTCGGGGATGCGAGCAGTACTTC	CASSPWLRPRGCEQYF
TRBD2	medium-sized	TRBJ2-1	TRBV19	TGTGCCAGTGTATCTGGACTAGCGGGAGGGTTAAATGAGCAGTTCTTC	CASVSGLAGGLNEQFF
.	.	TRBJ2-7	TRBV6-1	TGTGCCAGCAGCCCCAATGGGAACAGGGAGCAGTACTTC	CASSPNGNREQYF
TRBD1	.	TRBJ2-7	TRBV7-7	TGTGCTAGCAGCTTAGGCCAGGGGGCCTACGAGCAGTACTTC	CASSLGQGAYEQYF
.	.	TRBJ2-1	TRBV7-2	TGTGCCAGCAGCTTACGTCTGCCTCCTGTGAGCTATGAGCAGTTCTTC	CASSLRLPPVSYEQFF
TRBD2	.	TRBJ2-1	TRBV7-9	TGTGCCAGCTCCGCCCGGGGGGGCCCCTACAATGAGCAGTTCTTC	CASSARGGPYNEQFF
.	.	TRBJ2-3	TRBV27	TGTGCCAGCAGTTTAAATAGCGGCTCTAGCACAGATACGCAGTATTTT	CASSLNSGSSTDTQYF
TRBD1	large	TRBJ1-1	TRBV2	TGTGCCAGCAGACCGGGGACAGGCCCCATGAACACTGAAGCTTTCTTT	CASRPGTGPMNTEAFF
.	.	TRBJ2-7	TRBV12-2	TGTGCAAGTCGCCTACGCGACGGGACAGGGCCCTACGAGCAGTACTTC	CASRLRDGTGPYEQYF
TRBD2	medium-sized	TRBJ2-7	TRBV11-2	TGTGCCAGCAGCTCCGGTAGCGGGGGGTTCTACGAGCAGTACTTC	CASSSGSGGFYEQYF
.	.	TRBJ1-5	TRBV4-3	TGCGCCAGCAGCCCATCCCGTAGTGGCAATCAGCCCCAGCATTTT	CASSPSRSGNQPQHF
.	.	TRBJ2-7	TRBV6-5	TGTGCCAGCAGGCCTCATCCAGATACTACCTACGAGCAGTACTTC	CASRPHPDTTYEQYF
TRBD2	.	TRBJ2-1	TRBV6-4	TGTGCCAGCAGTGAAGGACTAGCGGGAGGCAGTGAGCAGTTCTTC	CASSEGLAGGSEQFF
TRBD1	.	TRBJ2-7	TRBV4-2	TGTGCCAGCAGCCAAGATCCTGGGACAGGGGGCTACGAGCAGTACTTC	CASSQDPGTGGYEQYF
.	.	TRBJ1-2	TRBV11-2	TGTGCCAGCAGCTTAAGTTTCCGGGGAACCGGGCGGAACTATGGCTACACCTTC	CASSLSFRGTGRNYGYTF
.	.	TRBJ2-3	TRBV19	TGTGCCAGTAGCGCCGGGAGTTGGTCAGATACGCAGTATTTT	CASSAGSWSDTQYF
TRBD1	.	TRBJ2-3	TRBV19	TGTGCCAGTAGTCTTCCACCACCGGGACAGGGAACGCAGTATTTT	CASSLPPPGQGTQYF
TRBD1	.	TRBJ2-7	TRBV19	TGTGCCAGTAGTTTTACAGGGGGCAACGAGCAGTACTTC	CASSFTGGNEQYF
.	few	TRBJ1-3	TRBV7-9	TGTGCCAGCAGCTTAAGGGGGGGTGGAAACACCATATATTTT	CASSLRGGGNTIYF
TRBD1	few	TRBJ2-1	TRBV6-1	TGTGCCAGCAGTGTCACAGGGGTAGTTGAGCAGTTCTTC	CASSVTGVVEQFF
TRBD1	.	TRBJ1-5	TRBV6-5	TGTGCCAGCAGTTACTCCAGGGGGGATCAGCCCCAGCATTTT	CASSYSRGDQPQHF
TRBD1	.	TRBJ2-7	TRBV19	TGTGCCAGTAGTACGACAGGGGGAACCTACGAGCAGTACTTC	CASSTTGGTYEQYF
.	.	TRBJ2-1	TRBV14	TGTGCCAGCAGCCAAGGGGCGGGAAGGTCCTACAATGAGCAGTTCTTC	CASSQGAGRSYNEQFF
.	.	TRBJ2-7	TRBV6-1	TGTGCCAGCAGTCACGGGGGTAACGAGCAGTACTTC	CASSHGGNEQYF
.	.	TRBJ2-1	TRBV6-4	TGTGCCAGCAGTGACGGAGGGGGGGACTACAATGAGCAGTTCTTC	CASSDGGGDYNEQFF
TRBD2	.	TRBJ2-7	TRBV2	TGTGCCAGCAGCGAGGGACTAGCGGCCACCTACGAGCAGTACTTC	CASSEGLAATYEQYF
TRBD1	.	TRBJ2-5	TRBV9	TGTGCCAGCAGTGCAACTGACAGGGGGCAAGAGACCCAGTACTTC	CASSATDRGQETQYF
.	.	TRBJ1-1	TRBV27	TGTGCCAGCAGTTTATCGGGACATGGCTTGGGCACTGAAGCTTTCTTT	CASSLSGHGLGTEAFF
.	.	TRBJ1-5	TRBV6-1	TGTGCCAGCAGTGACAATAGCAATCAGCCCCAGCATTTT	CASSDNSNQPQHF
TRBD2	.	TRBJ2-7	TRBV19	TGTGCCAGTAGTGGGGAGACTAGCGGGAGGGCCTACGAGCAGTACTTC	CASSGETSGRAYEQYF
TRBD1	medium-sized	TRBJ2-3	TRBV6-5	TGTGCCAGCAGTTTAGCCGGGACAGGCCCGGATACGCAGTATTTT	CASSLAGTGPDTQYF
TRBD2	.	TRBJ2-1	TRBV9	TGTGCCAGCAGCACCGGACTAGCGTGGTCTGAGCAGTTCTTC	CASSTGLAWSEQFF
TRBD2	.	TRBJ2-7	TRBV28	TGTGCCAGCAGTAAGATCGGCGGGAGCAGCGAGCAGTACTTC	CASSKIGGSSEQYF
.	few	TRBJ2-5	TRBV6-5	TGTGCCAGCAGTTTTTTCTCCGGTCCCCAGTACTTC	CASSFFSGPQYF
TRBD2	.	TRBJ2-1	TRBV6-5	TGTGCCAGCAGTAGCGGGAGAAGTTACAATGAGCAGTTCTTC	CASSSGRSYNEQFF
TRBD1	.	TRBJ2-2	TRBV6-5	TGTGCCACTTGCCAGGACAGGGGGGCTAGCGGGGAGCTGTTTTTT	CATCQDRGASGELFF
.	.	TRBJ2-7	TRBV4-2	TGTGCCAGCAGCCAAGATTTTATTAGGTGGCTAGAACGGTTGAGCTTC	CASSQDFIRWLERLSF
TRBD2	.	TRBJ2-1	TRBV15	TGTGCCACCAGCAGACTATGGGTTAGCGGGAGGGTCTGGAATGAGCAGTTCTTC	CATSRLWVSGRVWNEQFF
.	.	TRBJ1-1	TRBV19	TGTGCCAGTAGCAAAAGACGAGGGGGCACTGAAGCTTTCTTT	CASSKRRGGTEAFF
TRBD1	.	TRBJ2-5	TRBV2	TGTGCCAGCAGTGAACCCCGGACAGGGCGAACCCAGCGGACCCAGTACTTC	CASSEPRTGRTQRTQYF